The rows below give T cell receptor beta chains drawn from one sample of a study of cytomegalovirus exposure and HLA in healthy donors. Only in-frame clones appear in the TCRdb table, and some are missing; sequencing was by immunoSEQ multiplex PCR. The data contain some 120,000 clones, approximately 83% of them singletons. Sequenced sample: PBMCs. Receptors originate from a woman aged 35 to 49 in good health and CMV-seropositive. CDR3s include the opening cysteine and the closing phenylalanine or tryptophan. Fields, in order: V gene, CDR3 protein.

>TRBV5-1
CASSDTSGRDIDEQFF
>TRBV15
CATSPTGADTEAFF
>TRBV29-1
CSASGISYEQYF
>TRBV29-1
CSVGARLAGGEQYF
>TRBV6-1
CASSSSDEQFF
>TRBV6-4
CASSVGLGRYF
>TRBV2
CASSRGLESGYTF
>TRBV5-1
CASSLGQGAYGYTF
>TRBV6-5
CASSPGSGANVLTF
>TRBV23-1
CASSGGGQDEQYF
>TRBV5-1
CASSYRQGSYEQYF
>TRBV19
CASSPTSGSHEQYF
>TRBV25-1
CASSAPDRAHEQYF
>TRBV5-1
CASSPLAANTGELFF
>TRBV5-1
CASSLGTGGSGTEAFF
>TRBV28
CASSSSGLADIANTGELFF
>TRBV25-1
CASSEPSQGTEAFF
>TRBV6-6
CASSYGTGIAKNIQYF
>TRBV2
CASSEGMGTEAFF
>TRBV7-8
CASSLGGDSAYEQYF
>TRBV7-6
CASSSVRLASYNEQFF
>TRBV15
CATSRWGLAGDYNEQFF
>TRBV11-2
CASSPRGLGRRDEQFF
>TRBV28
CASNLRTGNSPLHF